The rows below give T cell receptor beta chains drawn from one sample of a study of cytomegalovirus exposure and HLA in healthy donors. Sequenced by immunoSEQ multiplex PCR; TCRdb stores in-frame clones only, minus some. The profile shows some 180,000 clones, 60% to 85% of them singletons. Sequenced input: PBMCs. The receptors originated from a male donor in good health and CMV-seronegative. The CDR3 runs from the conserved cysteine through the conserved F or W. D genes are given only for firm matches. The size entry is marked missing in some rows and otherwise reads once, few, many or a size class.

d_gene,v_gene,j_gene,len,abundance,CDR3aa,CDR3nt
.,TRBV27,TRBJ1-5,15,.,CASSFSGVANQPQHF,TGTGCCAGCAGTTTTTCAGGGGTTGCCAATCAGCCCCAGCATTTT
.,TRBV11-2,TRBJ2-5,12,.,CASSLNAETQYF,TGTGCCAGCAGCTTAAATGCGGAGACCCAGTACTTC
TRBD1,TRBV4-1,TRBJ1-6,16,.,CASSQRDRADNSPLHF,TGCGCCAGCAGCCAAAGGGACAGGGCCGATAATTCACCCCTCCACTTT
.,TRBV2,TRBJ2-5,16,few,CASSEGAGGYQETQYF,TGTGCCAGCAGTGAAGGGGCAGGGGGGTACCAAGAGACCCAGTACTTC
TRBD1,TRBV6-1,TRBJ1-3,14,.,CASSPGQGVNTIYF,TGTGCCAGCAGTCCGGGACAGGGGGTAAACACCATATATTTT
.,TRBV27,TRBJ1-6,15,.,CASSFDVRGNSPLHF,TGTGCCAGCAGTTTTGATGTGCGAGGGAATTCACCCCTCCACTTT
TRBD1,TRBV30,TRBJ1-1,13,.,CAWRQGARTEAFF,TGTGCCTGGAGACAGGGGGCGCGCACTGAAGCTTTCTTT
.,TRBV14,TRBJ2-7,15,.,CASSLLSGRTYEQYF,TGTGCCAGCAGCCTCCTGTCAGGGCGGACCTACGAGCAGTACTTC
.,TRBV28,TRBJ1-2,15,.,CASSLRTARNYGYTF,TGTGCCAGCAGTCTACGGACAGCAAGAAACTATGGCTACACCTTC
.,TRBV28,TRBJ2-3,15,.,CASSPSDRRTDTQYF,TGTGCCAGCAGTCCCTCGGACAGACGCACAGATACGCAGTATTTT
.,TRBV5-4,TRBJ1-5,12,.,CASSSPGQPQHF,TGTGCCAGCAGCTCCCCGGGTCAACCCCAGCATTTT
.,TRBV29-1,TRBJ1-5,14,.,CSVDSVWGNQPQHF,TGCAGCGTCGACTCTGTCTGGGGCAATCAGCCCCAGCATTTT
TRBD1,TRBV28,TRBJ1-1,14,.,CASSLGQGVLEAFF,TGTGCCAGCAGCCTCGGACAGGGCGTTCTTGAAGCTTTCTTT
.,TRBV29-1,TRBJ1-1,10,.,CSVLTGEAFF,TGCAGCGTTTTAACCGGTGAAGCTTTCTTT
.,TRBV12-5,TRBJ1-6,16,.,CASGFRRSSYNSPLHF,TGTGCTAGTGGTTTCCGGCGGAGCTCCTATAATTCACCCCTCCACTTT
.,TRBV4-1,TRBJ1-2,15,few,CASSQEPSGGAGYTF,TGCGCCAGCAGCCAAGAACCGTCTGGGGGCGCGGGCTACACCTTC
.,TRBV10-3,TRBJ2-3,15,.,CAISAGGGSPDTQYF,TGTGCCATCAGTGCGGGGGGCGGGAGCCCAGATACGCAGTATTTT
TRBD1,TRBV28,TRBJ1-1,12,.,CASSDPRGRAFF,TGTGCCAGCAGCGACCCGAGGGGGCGGGCTTTCTTT
.,TRBV5-1,TRBJ1-1,14,.,CATSGGGGNTEAFF,TGCGCCACCTCGGGGGGAGGGGGGAACACTGAAGCTTTCTTT
.,TRBV10-3,TRBJ1-1,12,.,CAISDGGPRAFF,TGTGCCATCAGTGATGGAGGGCCGCGGGCTTTCTTT
.,TRBV7-9,TRBJ2-2,14,.,CASSLVGQAGELFF,TGTGCCAGCAGCTTGGTCGGTCAGGCCGGGGAGCTGTTTTTT
TRBD2,TRBV5-1,TRBJ2-3,17,once,CASQGILAGGFTDTQYF,TGCGCCAGCCAAGGGATCTTGGCGGGAGGATTCACAGATACGCAGTATTTT
.,TRBV5-1,TRBJ2-1,14,.,CASSLGQRYNEQFF,TGCGCCAGCAGCTTGGGGCAGCGATACAATGAGCAGTTCTTC
.,TRBV28,TRBJ2-7,14,.,CASTLKGWFREQYF,TGTGCCAGCACCCTCAAGGGGTGGTTCCGCGAGCAGTACTTC
.,TRBV9,TRBJ1-3,14,.,CASSVAGPGNTIYF,TGTGCCAGCAGCGTAGCAGGGCCTGGAAACACCATATATTTT
.,TRBV13,TRBJ2-1,15,.,CASSGAGASYNEQFF,TGTGCCAGCAGCGGGGCAGGGGCCTCCTACAATGAGCAGTTCTTC
.,TRBV7-9,TRBJ1-6,17,once,CFPRTAGGSSYNSPLHF,TGTTTTCCTCGAACAGCGGGGGGGAGCTCCTATAATTCACCCCTCCACTTT